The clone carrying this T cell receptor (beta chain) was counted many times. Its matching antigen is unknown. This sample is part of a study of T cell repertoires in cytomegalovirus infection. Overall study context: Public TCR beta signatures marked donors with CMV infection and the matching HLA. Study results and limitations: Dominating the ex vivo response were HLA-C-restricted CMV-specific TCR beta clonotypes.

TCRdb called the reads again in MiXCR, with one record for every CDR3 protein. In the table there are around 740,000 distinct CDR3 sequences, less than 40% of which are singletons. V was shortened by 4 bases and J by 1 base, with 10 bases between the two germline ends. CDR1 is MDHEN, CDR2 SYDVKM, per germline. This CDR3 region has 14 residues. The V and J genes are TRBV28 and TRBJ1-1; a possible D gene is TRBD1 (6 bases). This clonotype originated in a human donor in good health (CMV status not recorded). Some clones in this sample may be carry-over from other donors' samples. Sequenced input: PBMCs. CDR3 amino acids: CASSSPGQNTEAFF. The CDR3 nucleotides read TGTGCCAGCAGTTCCCCGGGACAGAACACTGAAGCTTTCTTT.